This TCR beta chain was obtained from a study of tumor and adjacent non-tumor tissue in lung cancer. Study context: Each sample yielded around 4.2 million productive TCRbeta reads on average.

The CDR3 spans 12 residues. The V segment lost 4 bases and the J segment 6 bases; nucleotides outside the gene matches: 3. The germline gives CDR1 SQVTM, CDR2 ANQGSEA. Three rounds of nested PCR, following a modified ARM-PCR protocol, produced the TCRbeta library. In TCRdb, the multiplex PCR reads were re-called with MiXCR into one record per CDR3 protein. The sample records under 100,000 distinct CDR3 sequences, roughly three fifths being singletons. The template was RNA from unsorted bulk tissue. This clonotype was picked up many times. The sequenced sample was lung tumor tissue. The gene calls are TRBV29-1 and TRBJ1-5, with 7 bases matching TRBD1. The TCR comes from a man in his sixties or seventies with non-small cell lung cancer. The CDR3 DNA sequence: TGCAGCGTTGGACAGGGCGGTCAGCCCCAGCATTTT. Its translation is CSVGQGGQPQHF.